This T cell receptor beta chain appears in the sequencing data of a study of blood T cell repertoires in COVID-19. Whole-study context: Samples of COVID-19 (acute and convalescent) were obtained from the United States, Italy and Spain. The cDNA or gDNA used as material had been derived from T cells, B-cell-depleted T cells, or PBMCs.

Germline V gene sequence: CDR1 LNHDA, CDR2 SQIVND (reference sequence). V lost 7 bases and J lost 2; bases outside the gene matches: 3. The CDR3 spans 13 residues. Authors' data handling: The assay estimated nucleated cells by amplifying reference gene primers. Using immunoSEQ multiplex PCR, the repertoire was profiled, and TCRdb retains in-frame clones only, with some absent. The V and J calls and clone size were taken over from that table, and D and trimming were inferred from the DNA. Of more than 200,000 clones listed, approximately 86% were seen once; the top ten hold under 2.5%. As to this clone: Other DNA sequences in this sample translate to the same CDR3.

This sequence originates from a man in his thirties or forties with active or convalescent COVID-19. Input material: peripheral blood. The rearrangement uses TRBV19 and TRBJ2-3, with 7 nucleotides matching TRBD1. The chain's CDR3 is CASTTGPTDTQYF. CDR3 in DNA: TGTGCCAGTACGACAGGGCCCACAGATACGCAGTATTTT.